Included here is one TCR beta chain sequence, with context. Clones were read by immunoSEQ multiplex PCR, and TCRdb kept only the in-frame ones, dropping some. The sample yields some 94,000 clones, over 70% seen once. The sample originates from a study of blood T cell repertoires in COVID-19. The CDR3 consists of 14 residues. The V end was cut by 8 bases, the J end by 0 bases, with 13 bases between. The germline V gene encodes CDR1 SGHVS and CDR2 FQNEAQ. The sequenced material came from peripheral blood. The receptor's source is a human donor in a cohort sampled during active COVID-19. The chain uses TRBV7-8 and TRBJ1-1; D perhaps matches TRBD1 (6 bases). CDR3 nucleotides: TGTGCCAGCGCTCGGACAGTCATGAACACTGAAGCTTTCTTT. As protein: CASARTVMNTEAFF. The full variable domain, in which reference TRBV7-8 and TRBJ1-1 provide the parts outside the CDR3, is GAGVSQSPRYKVAKRGQDVALRCDPISGHVSLFWYQQALGQGPEFLTYFQNEAQLDKSGLPSDRFFAERPEGSVSTLKIQRTQQEDSAVYLCASARTVMNTEAFFGQGTRLTVV.